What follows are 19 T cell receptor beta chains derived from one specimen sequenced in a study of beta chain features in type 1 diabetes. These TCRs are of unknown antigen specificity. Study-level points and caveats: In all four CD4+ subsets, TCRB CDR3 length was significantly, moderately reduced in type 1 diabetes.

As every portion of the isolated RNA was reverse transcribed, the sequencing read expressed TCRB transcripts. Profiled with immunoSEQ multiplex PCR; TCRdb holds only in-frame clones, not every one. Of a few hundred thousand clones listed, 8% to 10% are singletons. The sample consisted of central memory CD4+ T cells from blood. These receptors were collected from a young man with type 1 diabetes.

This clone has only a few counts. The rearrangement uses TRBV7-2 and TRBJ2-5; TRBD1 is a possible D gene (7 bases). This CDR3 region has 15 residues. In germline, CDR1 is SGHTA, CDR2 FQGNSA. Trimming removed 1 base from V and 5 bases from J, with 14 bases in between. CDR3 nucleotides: TGTGCCAGCAGCTTAGTTGGAGGGGGCAGGGAGACCCAGTACTTC. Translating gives CASSLVGGGRETQYF.

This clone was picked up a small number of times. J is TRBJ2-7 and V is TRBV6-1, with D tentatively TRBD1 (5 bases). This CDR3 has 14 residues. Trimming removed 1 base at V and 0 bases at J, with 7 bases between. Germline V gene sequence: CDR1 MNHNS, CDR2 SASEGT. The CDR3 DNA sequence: TGTGCCAGCAGTGAAGAGGGGCCCTCCTACGAGCAGTACTTC. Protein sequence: CASSEEGPSYEQYF.

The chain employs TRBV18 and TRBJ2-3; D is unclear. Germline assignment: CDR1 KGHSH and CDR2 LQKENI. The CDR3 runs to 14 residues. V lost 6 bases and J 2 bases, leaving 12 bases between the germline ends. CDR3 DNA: TGTGCCAGCTCCCACGAAATGGCCACAGATACGCAGTATTTT. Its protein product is CASSHEMATDTQYF.

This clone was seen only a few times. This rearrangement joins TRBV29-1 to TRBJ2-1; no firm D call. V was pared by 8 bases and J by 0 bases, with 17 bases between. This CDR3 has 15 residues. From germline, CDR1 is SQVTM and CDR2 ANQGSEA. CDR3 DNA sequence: TGCAGCCTAGGGTTAGGACCCTCCTCCTACAATGAGCAGTTCTTC. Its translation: CSLGLGPSSYNEQFF.

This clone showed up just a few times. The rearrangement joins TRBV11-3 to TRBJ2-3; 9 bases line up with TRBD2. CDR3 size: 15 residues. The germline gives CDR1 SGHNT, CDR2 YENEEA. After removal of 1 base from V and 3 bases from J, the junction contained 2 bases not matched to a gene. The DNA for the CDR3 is TGTGCCAGCAGCTTAGTTGCGGGAGGGACAGATACGCAGTATTTT. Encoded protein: CASSLVAGGTDTQYF.

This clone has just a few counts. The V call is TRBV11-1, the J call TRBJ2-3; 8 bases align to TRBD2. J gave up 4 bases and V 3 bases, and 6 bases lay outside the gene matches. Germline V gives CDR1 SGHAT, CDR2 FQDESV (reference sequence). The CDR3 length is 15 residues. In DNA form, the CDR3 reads TGTGCCAGCAGCTTCTCGGGACTAGGTGCAGATACGCAGTATTTT. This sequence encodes CASSFSGLGADTQYF.

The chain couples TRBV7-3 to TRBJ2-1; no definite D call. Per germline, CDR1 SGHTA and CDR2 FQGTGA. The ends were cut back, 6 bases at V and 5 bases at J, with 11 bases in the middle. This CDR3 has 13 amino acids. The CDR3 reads CASRTGPHNEQFF. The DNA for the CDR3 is TGTGCCAGCAGAACCGGGCCGCACAATGAGCAGTTCTTC.

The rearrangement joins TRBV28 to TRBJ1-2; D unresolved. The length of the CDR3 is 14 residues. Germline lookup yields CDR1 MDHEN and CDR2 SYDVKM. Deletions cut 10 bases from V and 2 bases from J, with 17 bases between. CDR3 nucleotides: TGTGCCACCCCCTTGGACGGGAACAACTATGGCTACACCTTC. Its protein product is CATPLDGNNYGYTF.

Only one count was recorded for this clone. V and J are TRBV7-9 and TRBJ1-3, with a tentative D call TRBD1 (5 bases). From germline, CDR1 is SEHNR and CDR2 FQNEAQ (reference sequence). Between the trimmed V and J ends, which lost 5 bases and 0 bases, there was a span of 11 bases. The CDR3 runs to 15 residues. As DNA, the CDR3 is TGTGCCAGCAGCCCTTGGGGGAGCTCTGGAAACACCATATATTTT. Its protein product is CASSPWGSSGNTIYF.

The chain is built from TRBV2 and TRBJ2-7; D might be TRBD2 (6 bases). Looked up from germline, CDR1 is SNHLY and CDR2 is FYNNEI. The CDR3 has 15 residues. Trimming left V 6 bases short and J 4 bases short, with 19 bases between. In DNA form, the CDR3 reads TGTGCCAGCAGGAAGGGACTCTTCGGAGGTTACGAGCAGTACTTC. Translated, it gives CASRKGLFGGYEQYF.

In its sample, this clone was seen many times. CDR3 in DNA: TGTGCCAGCAGTTTAATTCGGGTGACCAAAAACATTCAGTACTTC. Protein product: CASSLIRVTKNIQYF. The chain recombines TRBV28 with TRBJ2-4; D not certain. The CDR3 consists of 15 residues. V lost 2 bases and J 2 bases, leaving 10 bases between the germline ends. The germline V gene encodes CDR1 MDHEN and CDR2 SYDVKM.

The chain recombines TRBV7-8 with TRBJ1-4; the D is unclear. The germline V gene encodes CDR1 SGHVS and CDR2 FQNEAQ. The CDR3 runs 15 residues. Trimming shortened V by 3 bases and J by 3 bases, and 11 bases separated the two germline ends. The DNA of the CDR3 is TGTGCCAGCAGCTTTGGGGATAAGGCTAATGAAAAACTGTTTTTT. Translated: CASSFGDKANEKLFF.

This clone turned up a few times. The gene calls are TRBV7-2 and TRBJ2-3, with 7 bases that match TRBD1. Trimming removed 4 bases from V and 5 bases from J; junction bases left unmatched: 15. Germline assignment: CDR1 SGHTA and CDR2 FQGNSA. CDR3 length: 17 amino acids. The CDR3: CASSSRQGIMSGDTQYF. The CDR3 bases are TGTGCCAGCAGCTCTCGACAGGGAATAATGTCAGGAGATACGCAGTATTTT.

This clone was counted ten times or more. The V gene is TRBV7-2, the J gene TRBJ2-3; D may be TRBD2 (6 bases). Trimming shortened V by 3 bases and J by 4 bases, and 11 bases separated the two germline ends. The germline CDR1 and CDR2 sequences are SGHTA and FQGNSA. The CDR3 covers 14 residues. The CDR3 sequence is CASSFRASADTQYF. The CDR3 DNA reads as TGTGCCAGCAGCTTCAGGGCTAGCGCAGATACGCAGTATTTT. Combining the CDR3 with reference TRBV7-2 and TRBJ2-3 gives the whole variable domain GAGVSQSPSNKVTEKGKDVELRCDPISGHTALYWYRQSLGQGLEFLIYFQGNSAPDKSGLPSDRFSAERTGGSVSTLTIQRTQQEDSAVYLCASSFRASADTQYFGPGTRLTVL.

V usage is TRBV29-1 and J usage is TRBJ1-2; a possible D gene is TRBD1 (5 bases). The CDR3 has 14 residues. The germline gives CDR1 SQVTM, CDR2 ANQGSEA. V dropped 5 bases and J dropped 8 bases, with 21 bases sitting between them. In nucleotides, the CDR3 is TGCAGCGTTATTGGGGCCGTTACTAGGGAGGGCTACACCTTC. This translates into CSVIGAVTREGYTF.

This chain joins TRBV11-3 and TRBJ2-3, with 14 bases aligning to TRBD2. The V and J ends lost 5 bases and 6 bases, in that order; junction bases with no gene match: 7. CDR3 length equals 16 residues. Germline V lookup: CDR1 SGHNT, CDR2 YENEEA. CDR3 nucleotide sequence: TGTGCCAGCAGCCTAACGACTAGCGGGAGGGAGGATACGCAGTATTTT. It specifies CASSLTTSGREDTQYF.

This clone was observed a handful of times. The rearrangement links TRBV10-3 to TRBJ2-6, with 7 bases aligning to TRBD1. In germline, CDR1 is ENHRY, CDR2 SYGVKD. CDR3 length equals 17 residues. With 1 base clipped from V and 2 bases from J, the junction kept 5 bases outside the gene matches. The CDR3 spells CAISEWSGGAGANVLTF. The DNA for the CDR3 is TGTGCCATCAGTGAGTGGTCAGGGGGTGCTGGGGCCAACGTCCTGACTTTC.

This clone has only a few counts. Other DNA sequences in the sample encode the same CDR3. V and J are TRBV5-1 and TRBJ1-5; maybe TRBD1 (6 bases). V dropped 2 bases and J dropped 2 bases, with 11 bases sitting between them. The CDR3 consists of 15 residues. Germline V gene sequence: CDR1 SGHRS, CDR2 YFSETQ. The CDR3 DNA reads TGCGCCAGCAGCTTACAGGGAGGAGGCAATCAGCCCCAGCATTTT. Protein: CASSLQGGGNQPQHF.

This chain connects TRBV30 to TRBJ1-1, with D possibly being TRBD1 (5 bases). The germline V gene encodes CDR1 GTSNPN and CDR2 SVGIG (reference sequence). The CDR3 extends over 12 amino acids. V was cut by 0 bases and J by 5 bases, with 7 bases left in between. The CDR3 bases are TGTGCCTGGAGTGTATCAGGGACTGAAGCTTTCTTT. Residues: CAWSVSGTEAFF.